Listed below are T cell receptor beta chains from one sample, sequenced in a study of blood T cell repertoires in COVID-19. Profiled with immunoSEQ multiplex PCR; TCRdb holds only in-frame clones, not every one. The data show hundreds of thousands of clones, more than 85% seen once. Sequences were obtained from peripheral blood. These receptors were taken from a man aged 55 to 70 with COVID-19, enrolled during active disease. The CDR3 runs from the conserved cysteine through the conserved F or W. The D gene is left open where the match is weak. Size is stated for part of the rows, as once, few or many counts, or as a class when the clone is expanded.

abundance: .; j_gene: TRBJ1-1; d_gene: .; v_gene: TRBV30; len: 13; CDR3nt: TGTGCCTGGAGTTTGGGGGGGAACACTGAAGCTTTCTTT; CDR3aa: CAWSLGGNTEAFF
abundance: .; j_gene: TRBJ1-6; d_gene: .; v_gene: TRBV14; len: 14; CDR3nt: TGTGCCAGCAGCCAAGGGGGCTGGGGTTCACCCCTCCACTTT; CDR3aa: CASSQGGWGSPLHF
abundance: .; j_gene: TRBJ1-2; d_gene: TRBD1; v_gene: TRBV20-1; len: 11; CDR3nt: TGCAGTGCTGGGACAGGGAATGGCTACACCTTC; CDR3aa: CSAGTGNGYTF
abundance: .; j_gene: TRBJ2-1; d_gene: .; v_gene: TRBV7-9; len: 13; CDR3nt: TGTGCCAGCAGCTTAGGACAGAGCAATGAGCAGTTCTTC; CDR3aa: CASSLGQSNEQFF
abundance: .; j_gene: TRBJ1-3; d_gene: .; v_gene: TRBV5-1; len: 15; CDR3nt: TGCGCCAGCAGCTTGGTTACAGGGTCTGGAAACACCATATATTTT; CDR3aa: CASSLVTGSGNTIYF
abundance: once; j_gene: TRBJ1-6; d_gene: TRBD1; v_gene: TRBV5-4; len: 16; CDR3nt: TGTGCCAGCAGCTCGGGACAGGGGGCGACGTTTACACCCCTCCACTTT; CDR3aa: CASSSGQGATFTPLHF
abundance: .; j_gene: TRBJ1-3; d_gene: .; v_gene: TRBV28; len: 17; CDR3nt: TGTGCGAGCAACCCCAAACAGACAGGTCAGCTTGGAAACACCATATATTTT; CDR3aa: CASNPKQTGQLGNTIYF
abundance: .; j_gene: TRBJ2-1; d_gene: TRBD2; v_gene: TRBV7-3; len: 15; CDR3nt: TGTGCCAGCAGCTTGGCAATAGCGGGAGGGGGTGAGCAGTTCTTC; CDR3aa: CASSLAIAGGGEQFF
abundance: .; j_gene: TRBJ1-1; d_gene: TRBD1; v_gene: TRBV27; len: 13; CDR3nt: TGTGCCAGCAGTTTCTCAGGGGGCAGTGAAGCTTTCTTT; CDR3aa: CASSFSGGSEAFF
abundance: .; j_gene: TRBJ1-2; d_gene: .; v_gene: TRBV4-2; len: 13; CDR3nt: TGTGCCAGCAGCCAAGGGGCGGCAGGGGGCTACACCTTC; CDR3aa: CASSQGAAGGYTF
abundance: .; j_gene: TRBJ2-3; d_gene: TRBD2; v_gene: TRBV4-2; len: 14; CDR3nt: TGTGCCAGCAGCCAAGAGGGACTAGGGACGACGCAGTATTTT; CDR3aa: CASSQEGLGTTQYF
abundance: .; j_gene: TRBJ2-1; d_gene: TRBD2; v_gene: TRBV11-2; len: 15; CDR3nt: TGTGCCAGCAGCACTCTAGCGGGGACATACGGTGAGCAGTTCTTC; CDR3aa: CASSTLAGTYGEQFF
abundance: .; j_gene: TRBJ1-6; d_gene: .; v_gene: TRBV7-2; len: 13; CDR3nt: TGTGCCAGCAGCTTTCGACGGGATTCACCCCTCCACTTT; CDR3aa: CASSFRRDSPLHF
abundance: .; j_gene: TRBJ2-2; d_gene: TRBD1; v_gene: TRBV24-1; len: 16; CDR3nt: TGTGCCACCAGTGACCAGGGACAGGGCTACACCGGGGAGCTGTTTTTT; CDR3aa: CATSDQGQGYTGELFF
abundance: .; j_gene: TRBJ2-1; d_gene: TRBD2; v_gene: TRBV2; len: 17; CDR3nt: TGTGCCAGCAGCCGAAGGTCGGAGCGGGGGGCTTCAAATGAGCAGTTCTTC; CDR3aa: CASSRRSERGASNEQFF
abundance: .; j_gene: TRBJ1-2; d_gene: .; v_gene: TRBV19; len: 14; CDR3nt: TGTGCCAGTAGTAGAGGGGGAGGGGCCGGTGGCTACACCTTC; CDR3aa: CASSRGGGAGGYTF
abundance: .; j_gene: TRBJ2-3; d_gene: TRBD2; v_gene: TRBV3-1/TRBV3-2; len: 18; CDR3nt: TGTGCCAGCAGCCAAGAGGATCTAGCGGGAGTTTCCACAGATACGCAGTATTTT; CDR3aa: CASSQEDLAGVSTDTQYF
abundance: .; j_gene: TRBJ1-2; d_gene: .; v_gene: TRBV29-1; len: 12; CDR3nt: TGCAGCGTTGAGGAGTGGAACTATGGCTACACCTTC; CDR3aa: CSVEEWNYGYTF
abundance: .; j_gene: TRBJ1-5; d_gene: .; v_gene: TRBV5-5; len: 16; CDR3nt: TGTGCCAGCAGCTTGGTCTCAGGTGCTCCCAATCAGCCCCAGCATTTT; CDR3aa: CASSLVSGAPNQPQHF
abundance: .; j_gene: TRBJ1-2; d_gene: .; v_gene: TRBV4-2; len: 15; CDR3nt: TGTGCCAGCAGCCAAGATTCGACAGCAAACTATGGCTACACCTTC; CDR3aa: CASSQDSTANYGYTF
abundance: once; j_gene: TRBJ1-1; d_gene: .; v_gene: TRBV7-3; len: 13; CDR3nt: TGTGCCAGCAGCCCCGGGGGTCTAGCTGAAGCTTTCTTT; CDR3aa: CASSPGGLAEAFF
abundance: .; j_gene: TRBJ1-2; d_gene: TRBD1; v_gene: TRBV18; len: 13; CDR3nt: TGTGCCAGCTCAGGGACAGCAAACTATGGCTACACCTTC; CDR3aa: CASSGTANYGYTF
abundance: .; j_gene: TRBJ2-7; d_gene: TRBD1; v_gene: TRBV7-9; len: 15; CDR3nt: TGTGCCAGCAGCTTAGCCGGGACAGTCTCCTACGAGCAGTACTTC; CDR3aa: CASSLAGTVSYEQYF
abundance: .; j_gene: TRBJ2-7; d_gene: TRBD2; v_gene: TRBV10-3; len: 11; CDR3nt: TGTGCCATCGGGAGGGCTCAGGAGCAGTACTTC; CDR3aa: CAIGRAQEQYF
abundance: .; j_gene: TRBJ2-1; d_gene: TRBD1; v_gene: TRBV24-1; len: 14; CDR3nt: TGTGCCACCAGTGCCGTGGGACAGCTTGTAGAGCAGTTCTTC; CDR3aa: CATSAVGQLVEQFF
abundance: once; j_gene: TRBJ2-3; d_gene: TRBD2; v_gene: TRBV5-1; len: 18; CDR3nt: TGCGCCAGCAGCCCCGGACTAGCGGGGAGGGCGAGCACAGATACGCAGTATTTT; CDR3aa: CASSPGLAGRASTDTQYF
abundance: .; j_gene: TRBJ2-1; d_gene: TRBD2; v_gene: TRBV6-2/TRBV6-3; len: 18; CDR3nt: TGTGCCAGCAGTAGGACTAGCGGGGGGGCGCTTCGTCGCACTGAGCAGTTCTTC; CDR3aa: CASSRTSGGALRRTEQFF
abundance: .; j_gene: TRBJ2-7; d_gene: TRBD1; v_gene: TRBV10-3; len: 16; CDR3nt: TGTGCCATCAGTGATGCCCCGGGACAGGGGTTAGCCGAGCAGTACTTC; CDR3aa: CAISDAPGQGLAEQYF